What follows describes a single T cell receptor beta chain. Under the authors' procedure: By means of reference gene primer amplification, nucleated cell counts were estimated. The data were produced by immunoSEQ multiplex PCR, yet TCRdb's version contains in-frame clones alone and is incomplete. V and J calls and clone size are given by that table; D and trimming were obtained from the DNA. Counted here are some 300,000 clones, more than 85% occurring once; the ten biggest clones make up about 1.2%. This CDR3 comprises 13 residues. Germline CDR1 reads SGHRS; CDR2 reads YFSETQ. V was cut by 4 bases and J by 4 bases, with 9 bases left in between. These data originate in a study of blood T cell repertoires in COVID-19. Study-wide background: Specimens from acute and convalescent COVID-19 originated in the United States, Italy and Spain. T cells, B-cell-depleted T cells, or PBMCs provided the cDNA or gDNA that served as material.

Sequences were obtained from peripheral blood. The TCR sequence derives from an older man with acute or convalescent COVID-19. V and J are TRBV5-1 and TRBJ2-1; perhaps TRBD2 as D (6 bases). The CDR3 region has the DNA TGCGCCAGCAGCCCGGAGGGTTACAATGAGCAGTTCTTC. Amino acids: CASSPEGYNEQFF.